This entry features one T cell receptor (beta chain) sequence. 5'RACE with constant-segment primers built TCRalpha and TCRbeta cDNA libraries with UMIs. One entry per CDR3 protein results from TCRdb running MiXCR on the 5' RACE reads. The sample contains a few hundred thousand distinct CDR3 sequences, 15% to 20% of which appear only once. Looked up from germline, CDR1 is ENHRY and CDR2 is SYGVKD. The CDR3 loop spans 13 amino acids. V lost 8 bases, J lost 2 bases, and 12 bases lay in between. This record comes from a study of T-cell memory formation after mild COVID-19. The rearrangement links TRBV10-3 to TRBJ1-2; D is possibly TRBD1 (6 bases). The clonotype was recovered from a man aged 18 to 29 who had mild COVID-19 (a few samples of this study predate the infection). Cell type and time point are not known. Source material: PBMCs or a T cell subset sorted from them (not recorded which). CDR3: CAISLGANYGYTF. The CDR3 bases are TGTGCCATCTCTTTGGGGGCCAACTATGGCTACACCTTC.